This entry is about one T cell receptor (beta chain). As yet, its antigen is unknown. The CDR3 is 13 residues long. V dropped 10 bases and J dropped 5; count of bases not matched to a gene: 9. Germline CDR1 is LGHNA and CDR2 is YNFKEQ. This specimen belongs to a study of cytomegalovirus exposure and HLA in healthy donors. Study-level points and caveats: Many donors shared some public TCRs, even though most TCR sequences were rare.

Clones were read by immunoSEQ multiplex PCR, and TCRdb kept only the in-frame ones, dropping some. The sample includes 250,000 to 400,000 clones, approximately 91% seen only once; the top ten take about 0.96%. V is TRBV4-2 and J is TRBJ2-7; 9 bases agree with TRBD1. Sample: PBMCs. This TCR was sampled from a man aged 30 to 45 in good health and CMV-seronegative. CDR3 loop: CATADRGRDEQYF. The CDR3 DNA follows: TGTGCCACTGCGGACAGGGGACGGGACGAGCAGTACTTC.